These 5 T cell receptor beta chains were sequenced from one sample in a study of T cells after yellow fever vaccination. MiXCR was run by TCRdb on the 5' RACE reads, yielding one entry per CDR3 protein. The data contain a few hundred thousand distinct CDR3 sequences, roughly a sixth of them singletons. The sample consisted of PBMCs, taken about 5 days after the first yellow fever vaccination. Receptor source: a man between 18 and 35 years old who received the YFV17D yellow fever vaccine.

The chain couples TRBV6-5 to TRBJ2-2, with D perhaps TRBD1 (6 bases). CDR1 and CDR2 (germline): MNHEY, SVGAGI. This CDR3 spans 18 amino acids. V was shortened by 2 bases and J by 3 bases, with 19 bases between the two germline ends. CDR3 in amino acids: CASSYQPRSDRHTGELFF. The DNA of the CDR3 is TGTGCCAGCAGTTACCAACCGAGGTCGGACAGACACACCGGGGAGCTGTTTTTT.

The genes are TRBV19 and TRBJ2-2; maybe TRBD1 (5 bases). The ends were cut back, 10 bases at V and 0 bases at J, with 18 bases in the middle. The CDR3 has 16 amino acids. Germline CDR1 LNHDA, CDR2 SQIVND (reference sequence). The CDR3 sequence: CATTYSRTSNTGELFF. The CDR3 DNA reads as TGTGCCACCACCTATTCAAGGACATCGAACACCGGGGAGCTGTTTTTT.

This sequence joins TRBV20-1 and TRBJ1-1; D is ambiguous. The CDR3 has 13 amino acids. V lost 3 bases and J 7 bases, leaving 15 bases between the germline ends. Per germline, CDR1 DFQATT and CDR2 SNEGSKA (reference sequence). The CDR3 reads CSARLRSRDEAFF. The DNA for the CDR3 is TGCAGTGCTAGGTTAAGGTCTCGTGATGAAGCTTTCTTT.

This clonotype was counted at least ten times. CDR3 nucleotide sequence: TGTGCCAGCTCAGAAGGCGGCGGCTACACCTTC. Encoded protein: CASSEGGGYTF. The chain carries TRBV25-1 and TRBJ1-2; D ambiguous. Trimming took 8 bases from V and 8 from J, leaving 12 bases between them. The CDR3 spans 11 residues. The germline V gene encodes CDR1 MGHDK and CDR2 SYGVNS.

V is TRBV6-4 and J is TRBJ2-5; the D gene could be TRBD1 or TRBD2 (5 bases each). Looked up from germline, CDR1 is MRHNA and CDR2 is SNTAGT. With 5 bases removed from V and 4 bases from J, the gap between germline ends came to 17 bases. The CDR3 length is 15 residues. The CDR3 DNA follows: TGTGCCAGCAGTCCGACCCGGGGCCCGGGAGAGACCCAGTACTTC. Amino acid sequence: CASSPTRGPGETQYF.